This T cell receptor beta chain was captured in a study of PD-L1 blockade in urothelial cancer. The wider study: Prior exposure to chemotherapy in patients amounted to 0 to 3 regimens received. Timepoints chosen for blood analysis were 3 weeks (second dose) and 6 weeks after treatment start.

The CDR3 loop spans 15 amino acids. Trimming removed 6 bases from V and 6 bases from J; junction bases left unmatched: 9. In germline, CDR1 is MNHNS, CDR2 SASEGT. Time point defined: peripheral blood 6 weeks after treatment start. Added to each PCR by spiking were synthetic TCR analog templates. Using immunoSEQ multiplex PCR, the repertoire was profiled, and TCRdb retains in-frame clones only, with some absent. This sample yields around 100,000 clones, of which roughly 90% are seen a single time; 3.5% to 4.5% belongs to the top ten. J is TRBJ2-7 and V is TRBV6-1, with TRBD2 matching 12 bases. The TCR comes from a man aged 55 to 70 with urothelial cancer. The sequencing used PBMCs, collected around atezolizumab (anti-PD-L1) treatment. The CDR3 nucleotides are TGTGCCAGCAGCCACAATGGACTAGCGGGAACCGAGCAGTACTTC. This codes for CASSHNGLAGTEQYF.